These T cell receptor beta chains were read from a single sample in a study of T cell repertoires in cytomegalovirus infection. MiXCR was run by TCRdb on the reads, yielding one entry per CDR3 protein. The profile shows over 50,000 distinct CDR3 sequences, 20% to 25% of them singletons. These receptors' targets are unknown. This specimen consisted of CD8+ T cells from cultured PBMCs, obtained from culture after CMV antigen stimulation. The receptor set was obtained from a human donor in good health (CMV status not recorded). Some clones in this sample may be carry-over from other donors' samples. The CDR3 runs from the conserved cysteine through the conserved F or W. Each record gives: V gene, clone size, D gene, J gene, CDR3 DNA, CDR3 protein. D genes are given only for firm matches. Clone size is shown for a subset of rows, as once, few, many or a class of expanded clone.

>TRBV4-1|many|TRBD1|TRBJ1-6
TGCGCCAGCAGCCAACCCCTAACGGGACAGGCTAATTCACCCCTCCACTTT
CASSQPLTGQANSPLHF
>TRBV7-6|NA|NA|TRBJ2-5
TGTGCCAGCAGCTTAGTAGTGGAGACCCAGTACTTC
CASSLVVETQYF
>TRBV11-2|few|NA|TRBJ2-7
TGTGCCAGCAGCTTAGATAGGGGGGGGCCCCCCTACGAGCAGTACTTC
CASSLDRGGPPYEQYF
>TRBV30|few|NA|TRBJ1-6
TGTGCCTGGAACATTGATGACAGGATCAATTCACCCCTCCACTTT
CAWNIDDRINSPLHF
>TRBV7-6|NA|TRBD1|TRBJ1-5
TGTGCCAGCGGGCAGGGGGGGTATCAGCCCCAGCATTTT
CASGQGGYQPQHF
>TRBV7-6|NA|NA|TRBJ2-7
TGTGCCAGCAGCCCCAGTTGGGGTTACGAGCAGTACTTC
CASSPSWGYEQYF
>TRBV27|NA|TRBD1|TRBJ1-6
TGTGCCAGCAGGCCCTCAGGGGGGGGCTATAATTCACCCCTCCACTTT
CASRPSGGGYNSPLHF
>TRBV4-3|few|TRBD1|TRBJ1-5
TGCGCCAGCAGCCTTACAGACAGGGCAGATCAGCCCCAGCATTTT
CASSLTDRADQPQHF
>TRBV7-2|NA|NA|TRBJ2-3
TGTGCCAGCAGCTTTGGAGCGGTATTCACAGATACGCAGTATTTT
CASSFGAVFTDTQYF
>TRBV7-9|NA|TRBD1|TRBJ1-1
TGTGCCAGCAGCGAGCCGGGACAGGGTTGGGGTCCGGGTGAAGCTTTCTTT
CASSEPGQGWGPGEAFF
>TRBV28|hyperexpanded|NA|TRBJ2-5
TGTGCCAGCAGTTTAGAGGTCGGGGGAGGACTGGAGACCCAGTACTTC
CASSLEVGGGLETQYF
>TRBV6-2/TRBV6-3|NA|NA|TRBJ2-1
TGTGCCAGCAGCCTCAACTACAATGAGCAGTTCTTC
CASSLNYNEQFF
>TRBV15|NA|TRBD2|TRBJ2-1
TGTGCCACCAGCAGGGAGGAGCAAGGACTAGCGGGGTACGATGAGCAGTTCTTC
CATSREEQGLAGYDEQFF
>TRBV12-3/TRBV12-4|NA|NA|TRBJ1-6
TGTGCCAGCAGTTTAAACCTGCCCTCCTATAATTCACCCCTCCACTTT
CASSLNLPSYNSPLHF
>TRBV6-8|NA|NA|TRBJ1-1
TGTGCCAGCAGTTACCGGATGAACACTGAAGCTTTCTTT
CASSYRMNTEAFF
>TRBV7-6|few|TRBD2|TRBJ2-5
TGTGCCAGCAGCTTAGTCTTGCGGGGGGGCCGAGAGACCCAGTACTTC
CASSLVLRGGRETQYF
>TRBV13|NA|TRBD1|TRBJ2-7
TGTGCCAGCAGCCTCACAGGGGACAGGGGGCAGGTAGAGCAGTACTTC
CASSLTGDRGQVEQYF
>TRBV4-1|NA|NA|TRBJ2-7
TGCGCCAGCAGCGAACAATGGGACCACTACGAGCAGTACTTC
CASSEQWDHYEQYF
>TRBV19|few|TRBD1|TRBJ1-1
TGTGCCAGTAGTATCGGGACAGATCTTAACGAAGCTTTCTTT
CASSIGTDLNEAFF
>TRBV6-1|NA|NA|TRBJ1-1
TGTGCCAGCAGTGAATGGCCAGCCGTCCAGGTGAACACTGAAGCTTTCTTT
CASSEWPAVQVNTEAFF
>TRBV12-3/TRBV12-4|few|NA|TRBJ2-6
TGTGCCAGCAGTTCCGGGGCCAACGTCCTGACTTTC
CASSSGANVLTF
>TRBV11-2|NA|NA|TRBJ1-3
TGTGCCAGCAGCAGCTGGGACATCAGCTCTGGAAACACCATATATTTT
CASSSWDISSGNTIYF
>TRBV7-8|few|NA|TRBJ2-1
TGTGCCAGCAGCTTGACCGGGACGGAGTACAATGAGCAGTTCTTC
CASSLTGTEYNEQFF
>TRBV10-2|few|NA|TRBJ1-5
TGCGCCAGCAGTGAGTCGGGGGGGCGAAAGCCCCAGCATTTT
CASSESGGRKPQHF
>TRBV28|NA|TRBD1|TRBJ1-5
TGTGCCAGCAGTCCTTACCGGGACAGGGTTTGGGTTGGCAATCAGCCCCAGCATTTT
CASSPYRDRVWVGNQPQHF